The clone carrying this T cell receptor (beta chain) has only one observation. Clones were read by immunoSEQ multiplex PCR, and TCRdb kept only the in-frame ones, dropping some. The sample yields just over 2,000,000 clones, 85% to 95% seen once. This entry is derived from a study of shared clonotypes between healthy human individuals. CDR1 is SGHVS, CDR2 FNYEAQ, per germline. This CDR3 region has 17 residues. V trimming: 2 bases; J trimming: 3 bases; junction bases outside the gene matches: 6. The chain combines TRBV7-6 with TRBJ2-3; 12 positions agree with TRBD2. The sequence was obtained from a man aged 18-30 years in good health. Sequenced input: naive CD4+ T cells sorted from blood. Subset indicated: CD45RA+ positively selected. The CDR3 DNA reads as TGTGCCAGCAGCTTACCCACTAGCGGGGGGCTGACAGATACGCAGTATTTT. Translating gives CASSLPTSGGLTDTQYF.